This T cell receptor beta chain was recovered during a study of spatial heterogeneity in lung cancer. Study summary: The average appearance count of each unique TCR and UMI combination in raw reads was more than nine. General study findings and limits: Mutation tallies in tumors tracked expanded intratumoral alpha and beta TCR counts.

Relative to its sample, this clonotype is medium-sized. Its antigen remains unidentified. Stated time point: sample taken at primary tumor resection. There were roughly 78 donors, all of them untreated patients with early-stage non-small cell lung cancer. Extraction of whole RNA from tumor, nontumor lung or frozen PBMC preceded unsorted sequencing. TCRdb passed the 5' RACE reads through MiXCR, listing each CDR3 protein once. This sample carries about 3,500 distinct CDR3 sequences, nearly 5% of them seen once, and the ten largest clones take roughly 16%. This CDR3 is 16 amino acids long. Germline loops: CDR1 MDHEN, CDR2 SYDVKM. After removal of 5 bases from V and 10 bases from J, the junction contained 14 bases not matched to a gene.

The rearrangement uses TRBV28 and TRBJ1-6; 7 bases map to TRBD1. This specimen consisted of lung tumor tissue, obtained at surgery. This sequence was found in a female donor with early-stage non-small cell lung cancer. The CDR3 here is CASSPPTGSSESPLHF. The CDR3, as DNA: TGTGCCAGCAGTCCCCCGACAGGGTCTAGTGAATCACCCCTCCACTTT. Using reference TRBV28 and TRBJ1-6 for the parts outside the CDR3, the full variable domain is DVKVTQSSRYLVKRTGEKVFLECVQDMDHENMFWYRQDPGLGLRLIYFSYDVKMKEKGDIPEGYSVSREKKERFSLILESASTNQTSMYLCASSPPTGSSESPLHFGNGTRLTVT.